This is a list of T cell receptor beta chains from one sample in a study of regulatory T cells in long-lasting Graves disease. A single record per CDR3 protein comes from TCRdb applying MiXCR to the multiplex PCR reads. The table shows approximately 690,000 distinct CDR3 sequences, with around 32% occurring only once. Material: peripheral blood mononuclear cells (PBMCs), obtained when the disease was refractory, from a patient treated with antithyroid drugs. The receptors originated from a female donor with Graves disease. Each CDR3 is given with its conserved first and last residue. D genes are given only for firm matches. Rows may omit the clone size; those that give it use once, few, many or a size class.

j_call: TRBJ2-7; clone_size: -; d_call: TRBD2; v_call: TRBV20-1; cdr3_nt: TGCAGTGCAGCCGGGACTAGCGGATTCTCCTACGAGCAGTACTTC; cdr3_aa: CSAAGTSGFSYEQYF
j_call: TRBJ2-7; clone_size: few; d_call: -; v_call: TRBV12-5; cdr3_nt: TGTGCTAGTGGTCTCTCTTCCGGGACGGCGAACTACGAGCAGTACTTC; cdr3_aa: CASGLSSGTANYEQYF
j_call: TRBJ2-2; clone_size: -; d_call: TRBD2; v_call: TRBV20-1; cdr3_nt: TGCAGTGCTAGAGCTGGAGAAGAGGGAGGGTCGTCCGGGGAGCTGTTTTTT; cdr3_aa: CSARAGEEGGSSGELFF
j_call: TRBJ2-6; clone_size: -; d_call: TRBD2; v_call: TRBV19; cdr3_nt: TGTGCCAGTAGTCCGCGGCCAGCGGGAGTATCTGGGGCCAACGTCCTGACTTTC; cdr3_aa: CASSPRPAGVSGANVLTF
j_call: TRBJ2-5; clone_size: many; d_call: -; v_call: TRBV7-3; cdr3_nt: TGTGCCAGCAGCGCAGGAGAGGGAGAGACCCAGTACTTC; cdr3_aa: CASSAGEGETQYF
j_call: TRBJ2-7; clone_size: -; d_call: TRBD2; v_call: TRBV29-1; cdr3_nt: TGCAGCGTTGGGGCTAGCGGGTACGAGCAGTACTTC; cdr3_aa: CSVGASGYEQYF
j_call: TRBJ1-1; clone_size: many; d_call: TRBD1; v_call: TRBV6-1; cdr3_nt: TGTGCCACGTCGTGGAGACAGGGGCTGAACACTGAAGCTTTCTTT; cdr3_aa: CATSWRQGLNTEAFF
j_call: TRBJ1-3; clone_size: -; d_call: -; v_call: TRBV12-3/TRBV12-4; cdr3_nt: TGTGCCAGCAGATTTACTCAGGGGTCTGGAAACACCATATATTTT; cdr3_aa: CASRFTQGSGNTIYF
j_call: TRBJ1-2; clone_size: -; d_call: TRBD1; v_call: TRBV12-3/TRBV12-4; cdr3_nt: TGTGCCTGCAACAGGGGGGCAGGCGGCTACACCTTC; cdr3_aa: CACNRGAGGYTF
j_call: TRBJ1-6; clone_size: -; d_call: -; v_call: TRBV6-1; cdr3_nt: TGTGCCAGCAGGCGGGACCAAGTTAACCTAGACCACTTT; cdr3_aa: CASRRDQVNLDHF